This entry lists 11 T cell receptor beta chains sequenced from one sample in a study of blood T cell repertoires in COVID-19. Clones were sequenced by immunoSEQ multiplex PCR, and TCRdb holds only the in-frame ones, with some missing. The profile shows 90,000 to 130,000 clones, approximately 80% of them singletons. What was sequenced was peripheral blood. The receptors originated from a woman in her seventies with acute or convalescent COVID-19.

The chain has TRBV5-1 and TRBJ2-1, with TRBD1 identical over 8 bases. V shed 4 bases and J 6 bases; nucleotides not matched to a gene: 9. Germline V gene data show CDR1 as SGHRS and CDR2 as YFSETQ. The CDR3 loop spans 15 amino acids. This CDR3 is CASSPDRGSVNEQFF. CDR3 nucleotide sequence: TGCGCCAGCAGCCCAGACAGGGGTTCTGTCAATGAGCAGTTCTTC. Supplemented by reference TRBV5-1 and TRBJ2-1, the full variable domain reads KAGVTQTPRYLIKTRGQQVTLSCSPISGHRSVSWYQQTPGQGLQFLFEYFSETQRNKGNFPGRFSGRQFSNSRSEMNVSTLELGDSALYLCASSPDRGSVNEQFFGPGTRLTVL.

The chain joins TRBV19 to TRBJ2-7; 9 nucleotides match TRBD2. This CDR3 is built from 16 residues. After removal of 4 bases from V and 4 bases from J, the junction contained 11 bases not matched to a gene. Germline CDR1 LNHDA, CDR2 SQIVND (reference sequence). The CDR3 protein is CASSTPYSGSRYEQYF. CDR3 coding DNA: TGTGCCAGTAGTACTCCTTATAGCGGGAGTAGGTACGAGCAGTACTTC.

The CDR3 DNA follows: TGTGCCAGCAGCTTACATTACCAAGAGACCCAGTACTTC. As protein: CASSLHYQETQYF. V gene TRBV7-6 combines with J gene TRBJ2-5, with D uncertain. Germline V gene sequence: CDR1 SGHVS, CDR2 FNYEAQ. Trimming took off 2 bases at V and 0 bases at J, with 4 bases between the two ends. The CDR3 consists of 13 residues.

The rearrangement uses TRBV9 and TRBJ2-3; 9 bases map to TRBD2. Germline V gene data show CDR1 as SGDLS and CDR2 as YYNGEE. V shed 3 bases and J 1 base; nucleotides not matched to a gene: 6. The CDR3 loop spans 16 amino acids. CDR3 region: CASSAPLAGGTDTQYF. CDR3 DNA sequence: TGTGCCAGCAGCGCTCCACTAGCGGGCGGCACAGATACGCAGTATTTT.

The J gene is TRBJ1-6, the V gene TRBV3-1 (or the pseudogene TRBV3-2), with D uncertain. Trimming shortened V by 2 bases and J by 0 bases, and 8 bases separated the two germline ends. Germline CDR1 and CDR2: LGHDT and YNNKEL (reference sequence). The CDR3 consists of 16 residues. The CDR3 region is CASSQTASSYNSPLHF. The DNA for the CDR3 is TGTGCCAGCAGCCAAACAGCAAGCTCCTATAATTCACCCCTCCACTTT.

The chain uses TRBV27 and TRBJ1-1; D is uncertain. The V gene lost 5 bases and the J gene lost 0 bases, with 13 bases spanning the gap. CDR1 is MNHEY, CDR2 SMNVEV, per germline (reference sequence). The CDR3 has 15 amino acids. CDR3 amino acids: CASSPGDRMNTEAFF. The CDR3 DNA sequence: TGTGCCAGCAGTCCGGGAGACCGGATGAACACTGAAGCTTTCTTT.

The rearrangement joins TRBV5-1 to TRBJ2-1, with a weak D call TRBD1 (5 bases). This CDR3 is built from 14 residues. Germline V CDR1 and CDR2: SGHRS, YFSETQ. Trimming removed 5 bases at V and 7 bases at J, with 16 bases between. The CDR3 sequence is CASRPRQSTNEQFF. In DNA form, the CDR3 reads TGCGCCAGCAGACCTAGACAGTCAACTAATGAGCAGTTCTTC.

The gene calls are TRBV6-1 and TRBJ1-3, with TRBD1 matching 8 bases. With V trimmed by 8 bases and J by 2 bases, 8 bases remained unmatched. The V gene's germline CDR1 is MNHNS and CDR2 SASEGT. The CDR3 totals 15 residues. The CDR3 sequence: CASGTQGAPGNTIYF. In DNA form, the CDR3 reads TGTGCCAGCGGCACTCAGGGGGCGCCTGGAAACACCATATATTTT.

The V gene is TRBV19, the J gene TRBJ1-4; D gene unclear. From germline, CDR1 is LNHDA and CDR2 SQIVND (reference sequence). CDR3 length: 16 residues. With 3 bases removed from V and 2 bases from J, the gap between germline ends came to 13 bases. DNA for the CDR3: TGTGCCAGTAGTATCCAAGCCATCCCGACTAATGAAAAACTGTTTTTT. Translation gives CASSIQAIPTNEKLFF.

This rearrangement joins TRBV19 to TRBJ1-1, with D perhaps TRBD1 (5 bases). Trimming removed 4 bases from V and 7 bases from J, with 7 bases in between. The CDR3 covers 11 residues. Per the germline V gene, CDR1 is LNHDA and CDR2 is SQIVND (reference sequence). The CDR3 loop is CASSNRIEAFF. In DNA form, the CDR3 reads TGTGCCAGTAGTAACAGGATTGAAGCTTTCTTT.

This clone was seen a single time. V gene TRBV28 combines with J gene TRBJ1-2, with 7 bases fitting TRBD1. The J segment lost 5 bases and the V segment lost 10 bases, leaving 16 bases of the junction unmatched. CDR1 and CDR2 from the germline V gene are MDHEN and SYDVKM. The CDR3 runs 15 residues. CDR3 sequence: CATDSSGQTIYGYTF. The CDR3 region has the DNA TGTGCCACCGACTCTTCGGGACAGACGATTTATGGCTACACCTTC.